Included here is one TCR beta chain sequence, with context. These data belong to a study of T cells in localized non-small cell lung cancer. Clones were sequenced by immunoSEQ multiplex PCR, and TCRdb holds only the in-frame ones, with some missing. The repertoire holds around 29,000 clones, with less than 95% as singletons. CDR1 and CDR2 (germline): SQVTM, ANQGSEA. The CDR3 has 12 amino acids. V lost 7 bases to trimming and J lost 3 bases, with 12 bases between them. This chain joins TRBV29-1 and TRBJ1-2, with D possibly TRBD1 on 6 matching bases. The TCR sequence derives from a woman aged 40 to 75 with stage I lung adenocarcinoma. The sample in question was peripheral blood, obtained before any cancer treatment. CDR3 nucleotides: TGCAGCGCTCGGACAGAAGACTATGGCTACACCTTC. Amino acid sequence: CSARTEDYGYTF.